The next 5 T cell receptor beta chains were all read from a single sample in a study of Graves' ophthalmopathy and Graves' hyperthyroidism. Amplification of TCR beta CDR3 regions used RNA transcripts. Following a first-round RT-PCR that used HTBI primers, a second-round multiplex PCR was carried out. Via MiXCR, TCRdb re-called the multiplex PCR reads, giving one row per CDR3 protein. This table holds under 350,000 distinct CDR3 sequences, around a sixth found once. The sequenced sample consisted of peripheral blood. The source is an adult man with Graves' ophthalmopathy.

This clonotype was detected ten times or more. The genes are TRBV6-1 and TRBJ1-1, with no clear D. Trimming pared 10 bases from V and 0 bases from J, leaving 21 bases between. The CDR3 covers 16 residues. CDR1 is MNHNS and CDR2 is SASEGT in the germline V gene. The CDR3 nucleotides read TGTGCCACCTGGGAAGGCTTCAACTCCATGAACACTGAAGCTTTCTTT. This gives the protein CATWEGFNSMNTEAFF.

The chain recombines TRBV4-3 with TRBJ2-2; D is uncertain. The germline gives CDR1 LGHNA, CDR2 YSLEER. This CDR3 has 17 residues. V shed 0 bases and J shed 1 base, with 12 bases lying between them. CDR3 residues: CASSQDLSNQNTGELFF. In DNA form, the CDR3 reads TGCGCCAGCAGCCAAGATCTTTCCAACCAGAACACCGGGGAGCTGTTTTTT.

The sample holds many counts of this clonotype. The chain uses TRBV28 and TRBJ2-7; D unclear. Deletions cut 5 bases from V and 9 bases from J, with 14 bases between. The CDR3 runs 12 residues. From germline, CDR1 is MDHEN and CDR2 SYDVKM. The CDR3 sequence: CASSTAGRLQYF. The CDR3 bases are TGTGCCAGCAGTACGGCTGGGCGGCTGCAGTACTTC. The full variable domain, in which reference TRBV28 and TRBJ2-7 provide the parts outside the CDR3, is DVKVTQSSRYLVKRTGEKVFLECVQDMDHENMFWYRQDPGLGLRLIYFSYDVKMKEKGDIPEGYSVSREKKERFSLILESASTNQTSMYLCASSTAGRLQYFGPGTRLTVT.

The rearrangement links TRBV6-1 to TRBJ1-1; D possibly corresponds to TRBD1 (6 bases). V was trimmed by 6 bases and J by 3 bases, leaving 11 bases between them. Germline CDR1 and CDR2: MNHNS and SASEGT. The CDR3 is 13 amino acids. The CDR3 coding sequence is TGTGCCAGCAGAAGGGGGGCGGACACTGAAGCTTTCTTT. Protein sequence: CASRRGADTEAFF.

This clonotype has at least ten counts. CDR3 nucleotide sequence: TGCAGCGTAGCGGGAGGTCCACAGAGGCAGTACTTC. Translating it yields CSVAGGPQRQYF. This rearrangement joins TRBV20-1 to TRBJ2-7; 10 positions match TRBD2. The germline V gene has CDR1 DFQATT and CDR2 SNEGSKA (reference sequence). The CDR3 is 12 residues long.